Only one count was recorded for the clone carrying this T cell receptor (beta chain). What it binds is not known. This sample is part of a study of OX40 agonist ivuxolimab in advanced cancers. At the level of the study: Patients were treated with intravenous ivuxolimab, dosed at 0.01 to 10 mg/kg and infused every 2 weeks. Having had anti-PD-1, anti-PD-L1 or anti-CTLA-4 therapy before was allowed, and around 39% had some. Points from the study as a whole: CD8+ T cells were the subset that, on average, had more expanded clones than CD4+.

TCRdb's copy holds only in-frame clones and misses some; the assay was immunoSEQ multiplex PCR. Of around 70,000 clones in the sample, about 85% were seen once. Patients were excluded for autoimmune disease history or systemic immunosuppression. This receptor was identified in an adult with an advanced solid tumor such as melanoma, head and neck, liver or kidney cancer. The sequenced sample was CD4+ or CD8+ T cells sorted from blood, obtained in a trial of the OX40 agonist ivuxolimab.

CDR3 in amino acids: CASSLGEGFYEQYF. The DNA of the CDR3 is TGTGCCAGCAGCTTGGGCGAGGGCTTCTACGAGCAGTACTTC. V gene TRBV5-4 combines with J gene TRBJ2-7; weak D call: TRBD2 (5 bases). This CDR3 is 14 amino acids long. Germline V lookup: CDR1 SGHNT, CDR2 YYREEE (reference sequence). Trimming removed 0 bases at V and 3 bases at J, with 10 bases between.